This T cell receptor beta chain was retrieved from a study of cytomegalovirus exposure and HLA in healthy donors. The PCR ran on 60 Vbeta and 13 Jbeta primers. This table comes from immunoSEQ multiplex PCR, and its TCRdb copy is limited to in-frame clones, with some not included. The sample table sets out 150,000 or so clones. The CDR3 consists of 17 residues. CDR1 and CDR2 from the germline V gene are SGHDT and YYEEEE. V trimming: 2 bases; J trimming: 0 bases; junction bases outside the gene matches: 8. On this clone: Its antigen is not known.

Notes on the study in general: With high specificity and sensitivity, the classifier reportedly diagnosed cytomegalovirus status. TCR beta sequences reportedly predicted the HLA-A and HLA-B alleles of most subjects accurately.

Sequenced material: PBMCs. This sequence joins TRBV5-6 and TRBJ1-3, with 7 positions matching TRBD1. The clonotype was recovered from a woman aged 45 to 65 in good health and CMV-seronegative. The CDR3 loop is CASSFEMGQSSGNTIYF. CDR3 DNA sequence: TGTGCCAGCAGCTTCGAGATGGGACAGAGCTCTGGAAACACCATATATTTT.